This entry lists 21 T cell receptor beta chains sequenced from one sample in a study of CD8 T cells in ankylosing spondylitis. Findings and caveats of the study: A motif of seven or eight highly homologous TCR beta variants was seen as apparently characteristic of ankylosing spondylitis blood.

TCRdb recomputed calls from the 5' RACE reads with MiXCR, one row per CDR3 protein. Of roughly 470,000 distinct CDR3 sequences in the sample, roughly 26% were seen once. What these receptors recognize is not known. Sequencing was carried out using blood, either unsorted or a sorted T cell fraction (not recorded which). These receptors were collected from a male donor with ankylosing spondylitis.

J is TRBJ2-7 and V is TRBV18; 7 bases agree with TRBD2. Germline V gene lookup returns CDR1 KGHSH and CDR2 LQKENI. The CDR3 extends over 13 amino acids. V shed 3 bases and J 3 bases; nucleotides not matched to a gene: 2. CDR3 nucleotides: TGTGCCAGCTCACCCGGCGGGAGCTACGAGCAGTACGTC. Its protein product is CASSPGGSYEQYV.

This clonotype was recorded at least ten times. The V gene is TRBV5-1, the J gene TRBJ2-1; 10 bases align to TRBD2. J gave up 2 bases and V 0 bases, and 2 bases lay outside the gene matches. Germline CDR1 SGHRS, CDR2 YFSETQ. The CDR3 spans 16 residues. The CDR3 region is CASSLESGRAYNEQFF. The CDR3 DNA sequence: TGCGCCAGCAGCTTGGAGAGCGGGAGGGCCTACAATGAGCAGTTCTTC.

The gene calls are TRBV29-1 and TRBJ1-5; perhaps TRBD1 as D (6 bases). CDR3 size: 13 residues. Between the trimmed V and J ends, which lost 6 bases and 3 bases, there was a span of 12 bases. The V gene's germline CDR1 is SQVTM and CDR2 ANQGSEA. CDR3 loop: CSVTDRFNQPQHF. The DNA for the CDR3 is TGCAGCGTGACCGACAGGTTCAATCAGCCCCAGCATTTT.

This clonotype was detected only once. The V gene is TRBV20-1, the J gene TRBJ1-1; 7 bases map to TRBD1. This CDR3 is built from 14 residues. The V and J ends lost 2 bases and 2 bases, in that order; junction bases with no gene match: 5. Germline values: CDR1 DFQATT, CDR2 SNEGSKA (reference sequence). CDR3 sequence (DNA): TGCAGTGCTAGAATGACAGGGAAAAACACTGAAGCTTTCTTT. Protein sequence: CSARMTGKNTEAFF.

This clonotype has more than one count but fewer than ten. This chain connects TRBV5-1 to TRBJ2-1, with D possibly called TRBD1 or TRBD2 (6 bases each). Germline V lookup: CDR1 SGHRS, CDR2 YFSETQ. The CDR3 contains 13 residues. V shed 0 bases and J shed 7 bases, with 8 bases lying between them. Here the CDR3 DNA reads TGCGCCAGCAGCTTGGGGGGGGCAAATGAGCAGTTCTTC. Protein product: CASSLGGANEQFF.

In DNA, the CDR3 is TGCAGCGTGGGACGGATAGGGTTAGACACAGATACGCAGTATTTT. The encoded protein is CSVGRIGLDTDTQYF. The rearrangement links TRBV29-1 to TRBJ2-3; D is tentatively TRBD1 or TRBD2 (5 bases each). Trimming removed 6 bases at V and 2 bases at J, with 18 bases between. The CDR3 is made up of 15 amino acids. CDR1 and CDR2 (germline): SQVTM, ANQGSEA.

The gene calls are TRBV5-1 and TRBJ2-4; 9 bases align to TRBD1. CDR1 is SGHRS, CDR2 YFSETQ, per germline. The CDR3 has 14 residues. After removal of 4 bases from V and 4 bases from J, the junction contained 3 bases not matched to a gene. CDR3 bases: TGCGCCAGCAGCGTGGGACAGGGAAAAAACATTCAGTACTTC. It specifies CASSVGQGKNIQYF.

This clonotype was counted at least ten times. J is TRBJ2-1 and V is TRBV12-3 or TRBV12-4; TRBD2 might be the D (5 bases). The CDR3 has 13 residues. Trimming took off 6 bases at V and 3 bases at J, with 9 bases between the two ends. CDR3 DNA: TGTGCCAGCAGGAGCGGTATCTACAATGAGCAGTTCTTC. Translated, it gives CASRSGIYNEQFF.

The J gene is TRBJ2-3, the V gene TRBV7-2; D remains unclear. Deletions cut 2 bases from V and 1 base from J, with 7 bases between. Germline CDR1 and CDR2: SGHTA and FQGNSA. The CDR3 runs to 14 residues. DNA for the CDR3: TGTGCCAGCAGCTTACCAGCCGGCACAGATACGCAGTATTTT. This encodes CASSLPAGTDTQYF.

This clonotype was seen more than once but under ten times. CDR3 DNA sequence: TGCGCCAGCAGCATGGGCCTGATGGGCCCCTGGGGCTACACCTTC. This gives the protein CASSMGLMGPWGYTF. The chain recombines TRBV5-1 with TRBJ1-2; D is ambiguous. Germline V gene lookup returns CDR1 SGHRS and CDR2 YFSETQ. The CDR3 consists of 15 residues. V lost 4 bases, J lost 8 bases, and 21 bases lay in between. The full variable domain, with the rest looked up from reference TRBV5-1 and TRBJ1-2, is KAGVTQTPRYLIKTRGQQVTLSCSPISGHRSVSWYQQTPGQGLQFLFEYFSETQRNKGNFPGRFSGRQFSNSRSEMNVSTLELGDSALYLCASSMGLMGPWGYTFGSGTRLTVV.

This clonotype was seen a handful of times. The chain links TRBV29-1 to TRBJ2-5; no reliable D call. The CDR3 spans 13 residues. Trimming shortened V by 4 bases and J by 5 bases, and 14 bases separated the two germline ends. Germline V lookup: CDR1 SQVTM, CDR2 ANQGSEA. CDR3 DNA: TGCAGCGTTGGTTTCCAGGCAGCTGAGACCCAGTACTTC. As protein: CSVGFQAAETQYF.

V gene TRBV10-3 combines with J gene TRBJ2-7; possibly TRBD1 or TRBD2 for D (6 bases each). The length of the CDR3 is 13 residues. The germline CDR1 and CDR2 sequences are ENHRY and SYGVKD. V lost 4 bases, J lost 2 bases, and 9 bases lay in between. The CDR3 DNA is TGTGCCATCAGTGGAAGGGGGGCCTACGAGCAGTACTTC. Translated, it gives CAISGRGAYEQYF.

The rearrangement joins TRBV20-1 to TRBJ2-2; no firm D call. The CDR3 has 14 residues. Trimming pared 3 bases from V and 1 base from J, leaving 9 bases between. Germline V lookup: CDR1 DFQATT, CDR2 SNEGSKA (reference sequence). The CDR3, as DNA: TGCAGTGCTAGGGGTTCTTTGAACACCGGGGAGCTGTTTTTT. Residues: CSARGSLNTGELFF.

The V gene is TRBV10-3, the J gene TRBJ2-7; 7 positions match TRBD2. Germline loops: CDR1 ENHRY, CDR2 SYGVKD. CDR3 length: 17 amino acids. The V and J ends lost 0 bases and 3 bases, in that order; junction bases with no gene match: 11. In DNA, the CDR3 is TGTGCCATCAGTGAGTCGACTGGGCTAGCGGTCGACTACGAGCAGTACTTC. It yields the protein CAISESTGLAVDYEQYF.

In this sample, this clonotype turned up many times. The gene calls are TRBV2 and TRBJ2-1; TRBD2 agrees at 11 bases. The CDR3 is 16 residues long. Germline loops: CDR1 SNHLY, CDR2 FYNNEI. The trim removed 3 bases at V and 8 bases at J, leaving 9 bases unmatched. CDR3 DNA: TGTGCCAGCAGTGATTTTACTAGCGGGAGATCTCATGAGCAGTTCTTC. This encodes CASSDFTSGRSHEQFF.

V gene TRBV7-8 combines with J gene TRBJ2-1; 7 nucleotides agree with TRBD1. Germline-derived CDR1 and CDR2 are SGHVS and FQNEAQ. There are 15 residues in the CDR3. V lost 3 bases and J lost 5; bases outside the gene matches: 7. In DNA form, the CDR3 reads TGTGCCAGCAGCTTCCGGACAGGCCCGAACAATGAGCAGTTCTTC. Its translation is CASSFRTGPNNEQFF.

This clonotype was picked up a small number of times. In DNA, the CDR3 is TGCGCCAGCAGCCAGAAGCCAGTAGAGGGGGGATACAATGAGCAGTTCTTC. It is translated as CASSQKPVEGGYNEQFF. The rearrangement joins TRBV4-1 to TRBJ2-1, with D possibly called TRBD1 or TRBD2 (6 bases each). This CDR3 spans 17 amino acids. The V gene lost 3 bases and the J gene lost 4 bases, with 19 bases spanning the gap. Germline-derived CDR1 and CDR2 are MGHRA and YSYEKL.

This chain connects TRBV7-2 to TRBJ2-1; 10 positions match TRBD2. V lost 4 bases and J lost 8; bases outside the gene matches: 8. The CDR3 consists of 15 residues. Germline CDR1 is SGHTA and CDR2 is FQGNSA. The CDR3 loop is CASSSPGLAIYEQFF. The CDR3 region has the DNA TGTGCCAGCAGCTCACCGGGACTAGCGATCTATGAGCAGTTCTTC.

This clonotype was picked up one time. The chain combines TRBV5-1 with TRBJ2-7, with D perhaps given as TRBD1 or TRBD2 (5 bases each). The germline CDR1 and CDR2 sequences are SGHRS and YFSETQ. Trimming pared 0 bases from V and 2 bases from J, leaving 18 bases between. The CDR3 runs 17 residues. DNA of the CDR3: TGCGCCAGCAGCTTGGCCGGCAGGGAGCGGATCCCCTACGAGCAGTACGTC. Protein: CASSLAGRERIPYEQYV.

This CDR3 reads CASSPPTRVGEQFF. The DNA of the CDR3 is TGTGCCAGCTCACCACCCACCAGGGTGGGTGAGCAGTTCTTC. The V and J genes are TRBV18 and TRBJ2-1; TRBD1 is a possible D gene (5 bases). The CDR3 consists of 14 residues. The ends were cut back, 0 bases at V and 9 bases at J, with 12 bases in the middle. Germline CDR1 is KGHSH and CDR2 is LQKENI.

A few counts support this clonotype. The genes are TRBV11-1 and TRBJ2-1; D call uncertain. The CDR3 is 16 residues long. Trimming took off 0 bases at V and 3 bases at J, with 12 bases between the two ends. Germline V lookup: CDR1 SGHAT, CDR2 FQDESV (reference sequence). CDR3 in DNA: TGTGCCAGCAGCTTAGCAGGTCGAGACAACTACAATGAGCAGTTCTTC. This gives the protein CASSLAGRDNYNEQFF. The full variable domain, in which reference TRBV11-1 and TRBJ2-1 provide the parts outside the CDR3, is EAEVAQSPRYKITEKSQAVAFWCDPISGHATLYWYRQILGQGPELLVQFQDESVVDDSQLPKDRFSAERLKGVDSTLKIQPAELGDSAMYLCASSLAGRDNYNEQFFGPGTRLTVL.